The sequence of this T cell receptor beta chain was determined in a study of cytotoxic CD8 clonotypes in ibrutinib-treated CLL. Study details: Patient counts were 11 relapsed/refractory, more than 14 treatment-naive and about 17 IGHV unmutated. Complete response was seen in 2 patients and partial in roughly 25; around twelve progressed and roughly 14 stayed remitted after a median around 6 years. Study-wide results and caveats: Baseline-level clonality went beyond age-matched healthy donors and moved in step with circulating CD8+ T-cell counts.

On this clone: The antigen remains undetermined.

A 1 in 200,000 to 1 in 1 million T cell depth was the sequencing target. This table comes from immunoSEQ multiplex PCR, and its TCRdb copy is limited to in-frame clones, with some not included. Of about 200,000 clones listed, approximately 75% are singletons. The V and J ends lost 6 bases and 4 bases, in that order; junction bases with no gene match: 8. This CDR3 has 15 amino acids. Germline V gives CDR1 SEHNR, CDR2 FQNEAQ (reference sequence). The chain combines TRBV7-9 with TRBJ2-2; TRBD1 matches at 7 bases. The TCR originated in a human donor with chronic lymphocytic leukemia. Sequencing used PBMCs, obtained after 12 months of ibrutinib treatment. The CDR3 DNA is TGTGCCAGCAGTGAAACGACAGGGCCCACCGGGGAGCTGTTTTTT. It yields the protein CASSETTGPTGELFF.